This T cell receptor beta chain is drawn from a study of Tregs in tolerant kidney transplant recipients. The study, taken as a whole, reports: Biological reproducibility was not directly addressed, but technical replication error appeared minimal. Antigen-driven expansion was suggested because donor-specific Tregs expanded more than all Tregs in tolerant patients.

CDR3 length equals 13 residues. Germline V gives CDR1 SGDLS, CDR2 YYNGEE. Trimming shortened V by 5 bases and J by 6 bases, and 15 bases separated the two germline ends. Recipients received nonmyeloablative bone marrow transplants from related graft donors, with transient mixed chimerism. Unstimulated Tregs (CD4+CD25+CD127-) and CD4+CD25- non-Tregs were sorted from PBMCs. As regards this clone: Its antigen is undetermined.

Profiling relied on immunoSEQ multiplex PCR, and the TCRdb table lists in-frame clones only, not all of them. Of approximately 82,000 clones in the sample, roughly 93% were seen once. The sequence derives from a human patient who received a combined kidney and bone marrow transplant. A share of the T cells may be of graft donor origin. Specimen: CD4+ T cells from blood (PBMCs), collected 12 months after the transplant. V and J are TRBV9 and TRBJ2-7; tentative D call: TRBD1 (6 bases). CDR3 amino acids: CASSFRGSGEQYF. The CDR3 region has the DNA TGTGCCAGCAGTTTCAGGGGATCGGGCGAGCAGTACTTC.